This T cell receptor (beta chain) appears in the sequencing data of a study of T cell responses to AZD1222 COVID-19 vaccine. Study-level results: The CD4 TCRs associated with vaccination extended across spike and predominated at 160-218 and 743-854. At baseline, just five to seven AZD1222 recipients tested seropositive.

Produced via immunoSEQ multiplex PCR; TCRdb's table is partial and in-frame only. The repertoire holds around 150,000 clones, with around 93% as singletons. Second doses were pooled across both intervals (about 4 or about 12 weeks). Regarding this clone: Its specificity is not known.

There are 15 residues in the CDR3. Germline trimming cut 3 bases from V and 0 bases from J; bases unmatched to any gene: 2. Germline-derived CDR1 and CDR2 are SGHAT and FQNNGV. The chain joins TRBV11-2 to TRBJ2-7; 10 positions agree with TRBD2. Specimen: peripheral blood, collected 28 days after the second AZD1222 dose. The clonotype comes from an adult who received the AZD1222 COVID-19 vaccine. CDR3 protein: CASSFSGRASYEQYF. In DNA, the CDR3 is TGTGCCAGCAGCTTCAGCGGGAGGGCCTCCTACGAGCAGTACTTC.